This T cell receptor (beta chain) was observed in a study of blood T cell repertoires in COVID-19. Overall study context: T cells, B-cell-depleted T cells, or PBMCs provided the cDNA or gDNA that served as material.

TCRdb's table, derived via immunoSEQ multiplex PCR, lists solely in-frame clones and lacks some. The sample lists 15,000 to 20,000 clones, about 80% occurring once. V dropped 5 bases and J dropped 7; count of bases not matched to a gene: 23. The CDR3 is 19 residues long. CDR1 SEHNR and CDR2 FQNEAQ come from the germline V gene (reference sequence). The sequence was collected from a man older than 75 with acute or convalescent COVID-19. Sequenced sample: peripheral blood. The chain links TRBV7-9 to TRBJ2-1; TRBD2 matches 7 bases. The CDR3 coding sequence is TGTGCCAGCAGCCCCCATGCCGCCGACGGGGGGACCCGCTTAAATGAGCAGTTCTTC. Translated, it gives CASSPHAADGGTRLNEQFF. The complete variable domain, with remaining parts taken from reference TRBV7-9 and TRBJ2-1, reads DTGVSQNPRHKITKRGQNVTFRCDPISEHNRLYWYRQTLGQGPEFLTYFQNEAQLEKSRLLSDRFSAERPKGSFSTLEIQRTEQGDSAMYLCASSPHAADGGTRLNEQFFGPGTRLTVL.